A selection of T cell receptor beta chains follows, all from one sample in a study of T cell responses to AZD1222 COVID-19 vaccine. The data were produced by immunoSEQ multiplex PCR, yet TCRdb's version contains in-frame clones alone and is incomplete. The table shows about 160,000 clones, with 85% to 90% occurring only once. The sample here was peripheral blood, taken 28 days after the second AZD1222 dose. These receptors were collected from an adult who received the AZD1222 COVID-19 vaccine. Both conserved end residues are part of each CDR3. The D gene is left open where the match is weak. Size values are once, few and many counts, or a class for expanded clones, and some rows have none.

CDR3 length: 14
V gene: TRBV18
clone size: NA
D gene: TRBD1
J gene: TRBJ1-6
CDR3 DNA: TGTGCCAGCTCATACGACAGGGGCCCTTCACCCCTCCACTTT
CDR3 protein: CASSYDRGPSPLHF

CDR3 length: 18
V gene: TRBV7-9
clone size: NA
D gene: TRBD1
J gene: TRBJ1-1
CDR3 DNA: TGTGCCAGCAACGAGGCCTGGGGACAGGGGTCGGGTTACACTGAAGCTTTCTTT
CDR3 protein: CASNEAWGQGSGYTEAFF

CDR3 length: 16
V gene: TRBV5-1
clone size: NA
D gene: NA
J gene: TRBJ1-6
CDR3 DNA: TGCGCCAGCAGCGTGACAATCACTCTGAGGGATTCACCCCTCCACTTT
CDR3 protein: CASSVTITLRDSPLHF

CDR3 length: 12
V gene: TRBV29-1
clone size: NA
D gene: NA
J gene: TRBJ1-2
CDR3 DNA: TGCAGCGTTGAAAGGGAAAACTATGGCTACACCTTC
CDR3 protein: CSVERENYGYTF

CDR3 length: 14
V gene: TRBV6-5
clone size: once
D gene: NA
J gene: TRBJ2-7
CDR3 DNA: TGTGCCAGCAGTTACGGACCGGCACAAGGGGAGCAGTACTTC
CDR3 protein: CASSYGPAQGEQYF

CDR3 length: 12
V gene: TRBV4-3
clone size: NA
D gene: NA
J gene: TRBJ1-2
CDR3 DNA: TGCGCCAGCAGCCGAGGGGGCTATGGCTACACCTTC
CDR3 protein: CASSRGGYGYTF

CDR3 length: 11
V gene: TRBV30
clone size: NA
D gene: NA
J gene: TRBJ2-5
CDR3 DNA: TGTGCCTGGAGTGGTGGGGAGACCCAGTACTTC
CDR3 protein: CAWSGGETQYF

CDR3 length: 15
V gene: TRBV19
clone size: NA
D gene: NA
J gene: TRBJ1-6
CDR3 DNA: TGTGCCAGTAGTATTGGGGACCCCCAAACTTCACCCCTCCACTTT
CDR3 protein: CASSIGDPQTSPLHF

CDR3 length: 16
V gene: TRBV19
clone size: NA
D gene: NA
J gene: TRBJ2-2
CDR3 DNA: TGTGCCAGTAGTATAGATCGGGGGTCTCGAACCGGGGAGCTGTTTTTT
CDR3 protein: CASSIDRGSRTGELFF

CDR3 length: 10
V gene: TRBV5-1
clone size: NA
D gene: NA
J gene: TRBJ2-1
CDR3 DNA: TGCGCCAGCGGAAACAATGAGCAGTTCTTC
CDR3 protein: CASGNNEQFF

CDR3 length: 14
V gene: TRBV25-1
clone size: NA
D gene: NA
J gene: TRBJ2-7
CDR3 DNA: TGTGCCAGCAGTCCGACAGGTTGGGGCTACGAGCAGTACTTC
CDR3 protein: CASSPTGWGYEQYF

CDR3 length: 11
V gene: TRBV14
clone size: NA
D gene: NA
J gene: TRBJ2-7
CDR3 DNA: TGTGCCAGCAGCCGTCTTCACGAGCAGTACTTC
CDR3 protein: CASSRLHEQYF

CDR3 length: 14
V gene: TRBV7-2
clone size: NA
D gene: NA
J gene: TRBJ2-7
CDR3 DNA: TGTGCCAGCAGCCCAACGACAGACTCCTACGAGCAGTACTTC
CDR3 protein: CASSPTTDSYEQYF

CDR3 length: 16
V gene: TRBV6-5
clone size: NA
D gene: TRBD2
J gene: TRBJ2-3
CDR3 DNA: TGTGCCAGCAGTTCCGCCGGACTAGCGCGGACAGATACGCAGTATTTT
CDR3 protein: CASSSAGLARTDTQYF

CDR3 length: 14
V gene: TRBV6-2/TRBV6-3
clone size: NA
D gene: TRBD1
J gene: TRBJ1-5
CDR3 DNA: TGTGCCAGCAGTTACCGACAGGGCTATCAGCCCCAGCATTTT
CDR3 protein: CASSYRQGYQPQHF

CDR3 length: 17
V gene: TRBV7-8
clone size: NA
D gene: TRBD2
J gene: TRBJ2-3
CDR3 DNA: TGTGCCAGCAGCTCACTTCAGACTAGCGGGGGAACAGATACGCAGTATTTT
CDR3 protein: CASSSLQTSGGTDTQYF

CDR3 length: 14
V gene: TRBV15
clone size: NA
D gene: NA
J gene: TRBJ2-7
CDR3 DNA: TGTGCCACCAGCAGAGATTTGGCAGTCGAAGAGCAGTACTTC
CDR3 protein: CATSRDLAVEEQYF

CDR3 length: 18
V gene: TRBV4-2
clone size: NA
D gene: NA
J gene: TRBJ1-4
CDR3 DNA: TGTGCCAGCAGCCAGAACCTTCTACAGGGCCCCGGCTCTGAAAAACTGTTTTTT
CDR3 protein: CASSQNLLQGPGSEKLFF

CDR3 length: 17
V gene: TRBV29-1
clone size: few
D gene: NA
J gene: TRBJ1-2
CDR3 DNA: TGCAGCGTCGTGGGCCGTGGTAGGGGACGAGAGGGCTATGGCTACACCTTC
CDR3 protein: CSVVGRGRGREGYGYTF

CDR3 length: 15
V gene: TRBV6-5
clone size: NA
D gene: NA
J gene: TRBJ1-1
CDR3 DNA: TGTGCCAGCAGTTACCTGTGGGGGGCGAACACTGAAGCTTTCTTT
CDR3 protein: CASSYLWGANTEAFF

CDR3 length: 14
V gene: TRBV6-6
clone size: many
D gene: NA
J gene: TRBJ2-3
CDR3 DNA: TGTGCCAGCAGTTACCTCCTCAGGGGAGATACGCAGTATTTT
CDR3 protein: CASSYLLRGDTQYF

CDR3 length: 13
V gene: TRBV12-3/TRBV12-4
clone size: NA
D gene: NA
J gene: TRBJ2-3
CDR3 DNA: TGTGCCAGCAGTCCCCCCATAGCGGATACGCAGTATTTT
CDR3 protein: CASSPPIADTQYF

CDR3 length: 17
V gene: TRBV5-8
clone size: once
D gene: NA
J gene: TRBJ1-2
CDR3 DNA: TGTGCCAGCAGCTTGATTGGTACAGGGAGGGACCGAGGAGGCTACACCTTC
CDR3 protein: CASSLIGTGRDRGGYTF

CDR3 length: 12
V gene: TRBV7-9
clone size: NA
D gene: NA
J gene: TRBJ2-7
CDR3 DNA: TGTGCCAGCAGCTTAGTCGAGGTTGATCTTTACTTC
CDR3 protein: CASSLVEVDLYF

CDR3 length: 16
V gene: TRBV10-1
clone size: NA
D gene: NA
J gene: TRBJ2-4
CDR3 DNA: TGCGCCAGCAGCCACAGTTCCTATCTAACCAAAAACATTCAGTACTTC
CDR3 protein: CASSHSSYLTKNIQYF

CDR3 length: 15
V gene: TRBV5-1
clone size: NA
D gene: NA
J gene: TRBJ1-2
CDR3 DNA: TGCGCCAGCAGCTCCCAGGGGTGGGAAGTTTATGGCTACACCTTC
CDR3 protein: CASSSQGWEVYGYTF

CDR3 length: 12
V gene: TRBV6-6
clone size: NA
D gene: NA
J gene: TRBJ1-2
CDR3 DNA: TGTGCCAGCAGTTACTCGGGGGTTGGCTACACCTTC
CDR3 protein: CASSYSGVGYTF

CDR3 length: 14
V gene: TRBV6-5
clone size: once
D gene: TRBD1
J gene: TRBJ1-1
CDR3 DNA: TGTGCCAGCGAAACCGACAGGGTGGGCACTGAAGCTTTCTTT
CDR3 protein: CASETDRVGTEAFF

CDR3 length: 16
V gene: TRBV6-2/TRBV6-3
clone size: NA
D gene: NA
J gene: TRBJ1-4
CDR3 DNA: TGTGCCAGCAGTTATAAAGCGGCAGGGCCTCATGAAAAACTGTTTTTT
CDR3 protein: CASSYKAAGPHEKLFF

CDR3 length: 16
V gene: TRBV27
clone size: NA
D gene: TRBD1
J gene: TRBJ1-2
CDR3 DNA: TGTGCCAGCAGTTCCCTTGGGAACAGGGGGAACTATGGCTACACCTTC
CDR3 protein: CASSSLGNRGNYGYTF

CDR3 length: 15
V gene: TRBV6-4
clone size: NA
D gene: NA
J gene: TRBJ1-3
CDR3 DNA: TGTGCCAGCAGACCGTTCCCAAGCTCTGGAAACACCATATATTTT
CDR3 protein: CASRPFPSSGNTIYF

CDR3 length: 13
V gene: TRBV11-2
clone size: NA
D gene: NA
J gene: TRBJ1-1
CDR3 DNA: TGTGCCAGCAGATTCCAGGTTACCACTGAAGCTTTCTTT
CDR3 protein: CASRFQVTTEAFF

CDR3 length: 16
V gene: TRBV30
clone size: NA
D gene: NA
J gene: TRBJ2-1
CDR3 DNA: TGTGCCTGGTCTATGGGGGGGGCAAGCTCCTACAATGAGCAGTTCTTC
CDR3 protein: CAWSMGGASSYNEQFF

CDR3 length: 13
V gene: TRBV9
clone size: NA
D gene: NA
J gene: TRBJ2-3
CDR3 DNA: TGTGCCAGCAGCGTAGCTCTCGGCAATACGCAGTATTTT
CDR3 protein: CASSVALGNTQYF

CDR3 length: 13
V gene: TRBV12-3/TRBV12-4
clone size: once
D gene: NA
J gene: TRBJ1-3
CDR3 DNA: TGTGCCAGCAGCCTCCTCAGGGGAAACACCATATATTTT
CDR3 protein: CASSLLRGNTIYF

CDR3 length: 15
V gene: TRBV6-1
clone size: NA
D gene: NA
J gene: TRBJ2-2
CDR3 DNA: TGTGCCAGCAGTGAGGCGACAGCGAACACCGGGGAGCTGTTTTTT
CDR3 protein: CASSEATANTGELFF

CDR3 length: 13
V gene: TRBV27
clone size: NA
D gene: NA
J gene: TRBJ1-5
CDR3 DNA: TGTGCCAGCAGTTTATCCGGCAATCAGCCCCAGCATTTT
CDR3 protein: CASSLSGNQPQHF

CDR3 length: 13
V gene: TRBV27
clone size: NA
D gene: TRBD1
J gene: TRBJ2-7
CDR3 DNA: TGTGCCAGTGCATGGGACAGTAGTTACGAGCAGTACTTC
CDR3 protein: CASAWDSSYEQYF

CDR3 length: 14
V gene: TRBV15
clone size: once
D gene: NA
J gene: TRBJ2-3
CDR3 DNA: TGTGCCACCAGCGTGGACAAACACACAGATACGCAGTATTTT
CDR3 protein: CATSVDKHTDTQYF

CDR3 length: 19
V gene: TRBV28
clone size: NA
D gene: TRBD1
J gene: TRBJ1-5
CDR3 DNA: TGTGCCAGCAGAATACTGACAGGGCAACCTCTAAGGGCCAATCAGCCCCAGCATTTT
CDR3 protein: CASRILTGQPLRANQPQHF

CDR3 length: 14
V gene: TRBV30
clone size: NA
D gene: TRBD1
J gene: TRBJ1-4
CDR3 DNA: TGTGCCTGGACGAGACAGGGTAGTAATGAAAAACTGTTTTTT
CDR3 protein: CAWTRQGSNEKLFF

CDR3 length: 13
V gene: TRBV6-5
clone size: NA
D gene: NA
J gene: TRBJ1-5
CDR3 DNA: TGTGCCAGCAGTTACGGGGGGAATCAGCCCCAGCATTTT
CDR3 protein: CASSYGGNQPQHF